Below are 18 T cell receptor beta chains sequenced from a single sample in a study of T cells in localized non-small cell lung cancer. The assay was immunoSEQ multiplex PCR, and TCRdb's table has in-frame clones only and misses some. The sample comprises more than 9,000 clones, approximately 44% of which are singletons, and 3% to 4.5% rests with the top ten. The sample in question was lymph node tissue, obtained before any cancer treatment. These receptors all come from a woman aged 40-69 years with stage I lung adenocarcinoma.

This chain uses TRBV18 with TRBJ2-5; a possible D gene is TRBD2 (6 bases). Germline CDR1 and CDR2: KGHSH and LQKENI. This CDR3 is built from 16 residues. The V gene lost 0 bases and the J gene lost 3 bases, with 14 bases spanning the gap. The CDR3 bases are TGTGCCAGCTCACCACCCTACCGCGGGGCGAAAGAGACCCAGTACTTC. It codes for CASSPPYRGAKETQYF. Combining the CDR3 with reference TRBV18 and TRBJ2-5 gives the whole variable domain NAGVMQNPRHLVRRRGQEARLRCSPMKGHSHVYWYRQLPEEGLKFMVYLQKENIIDESGMPKERFSAEFPKEGPSILRIQQVVRGDSAAYFCASSPPYRGAKETQYFGPGTRLLVL.

The V and J genes are TRBV22-1 and TRBJ1-5. TRBV22-1 is classified as a pseudogene. The CDR3 runs 15 residues. CDR3 in amino acids: CASSPLGYSNQPQHF. The DNA of the CDR3 is TGTGCCAGCAGTCCCCTGGGGTATAGCAATCAGCCCCAGCATTTT.

This chain connects TRBV19 to TRBJ2-5; D remains ambiguous. Germline values: CDR1 LNHDA, CDR2 SQIVND (reference sequence). Between the trimmed V and J ends, which lost 5 bases and 5 bases, there was a span of 12 bases. This CDR3 has 13 residues. In DNA, the CDR3 is TGTGCCAGTAGTTCCCGGTCCGGGGAGACCCAGTACTTC. This sequence encodes CASSSRSGETQYF. The full variable domain, in which reference TRBV19 and TRBJ2-5 provide the parts outside the CDR3, is DGGITQSPKYLFRKEGQNVTLSCEQNLNHDAMYWYRQDPGQGLRLIYYSQIVNDFQKGDIAEGYSVSREKKESFPLTVTSAQKNPTAFYLCASSSRSGETQYFGPGTRLLVL.

This clone was picked up a small number of times. The chain uses TRBV11-3 and TRBJ2-7; D may be TRBD2 (5 bases). Trimming shortened V by 1 base and J by 5 bases, and 12 bases separated the two germline ends. CDR1 is SGHNT, CDR2 YENEEA, per germline. The CDR3 loop spans 14 amino acids. Here the CDR3 reads CASSLGLLVHEQYF. The CDR3 DNA reads as TGTGCCAGCAGCTTAGGACTACTTGTCCACGAGCAGTACTTC.

The table lists this clone with a few counts. The rearrangement links TRBV19 to TRBJ1-5; D gene uncertain. V was trimmed by 3 bases and J by 5 bases, leaving 8 bases between them. This CDR3 region has 13 residues. Germline-derived CDR1 and CDR2 are LNHDA and SQIVND (reference sequence). CDR3 in DNA: TGTGCCAGTAGTATGAAAGGGCATCAGCCCCAGCATTTT. It codes for CASSMKGHQPQHF.

This clone was seen only a few times. J is TRBJ2-1 and V is TRBV6-8, with 9 bases identical to TRBD2. This CDR3 has 16 amino acids. Trimming cost V 10 bases and J 7 bases; bases outside gene matches: 17. CDR1 is MNHGY, CDR2 SAAAGT, per germline. The CDR3 nucleotides read TGTGCCATCAGACCTTCTAGCGGGGAGGGAATTAATGAGCAGTTCTTC. Translation: CAIRPSSGEGINEQFF.

The chain combines TRBV19 with TRBJ2-5, with D unclear. The CDR3 runs 13 residues. V dropped 4 bases and J dropped 5 bases, with 11 bases sitting between them. Germline values: CDR1 LNHDA, CDR2 SQIVND (reference sequence). The CDR3 nucleotides read TGTGCCAGTAGTAGACGACTCGGGGAGACCCAGTACTTC. Amino acids: CASSRRLGETQYF.

This chain uses TRBV30 with TRBJ1-2, with D tentatively TRBD1 (5 bases). With 3 bases removed from V and 5 bases from J, the gap between germline ends came to 16 bases. The CDR3 consists of 14 residues. In germline, CDR1 is GTSNPN, CDR2 SVGIG (reference sequence). CDR3 protein: CAWRVGVGLYGYTF. The CDR3, as DNA: TGTGCCTGGAGAGTAGGGGTCGGATTGTATGGCTACACCTTC.

V usage is TRBV2 and J usage is TRBJ2-3; TRBD2 matches 9 bases. The CDR3 spans 17 residues. CDR1 SNHLY and CDR2 FYNNEI come from the germline V gene. V was pared by 5 bases and J by 5 bases, with 14 bases of the junction left unmatched. CDR3 amino acids: CASSTLAGAVDQDTQYF. The CDR3 DNA reads as TGTGCCAGCAGTACTTTAGCGGGGGCCGTAGATCAAGATACGCAGTATTTT.

A few counts support this clone. The chain is built from TRBV6-8 and TRBJ1-3; D is possibly TRBD1 (6 bases). V shed 8 bases and J shed 2 bases, with 13 bases lying between them. This CDR3 has 14 residues. Germline lookup yields CDR1 MNHGY and CDR2 SAAAGT. CDR3: CASFAGGTGNTIYF. The CDR3 bases are TGTGCCAGCTTCGCGGGGGGCACTGGAAACACCATATATTTT.

The table lists this clone with a few counts. The chain combines TRBV4-1 with TRBJ2-3, with D perhaps TRBD1 (8 bases). V was cut by 2 bases and J by 3 bases, with 15 bases left in between. The CDR3 sequence is 16 residues long. CDR1 and CDR2 (germline): MGHRA, YSYEKL. Written as DNA, the CDR3 is TGCGCCAGCAGCCAATTAACAGGGGGAGGGACAGATACGCAGTATTTT. Translated, it gives CASSQLTGGGTDTQYF.

This clone was seen a handful of times. This chain links TRBV11-3 with TRBJ2-1, with a possible D match to TRBD2 (5 bases). Germline CDR1 SGHNT, CDR2 YENEEA. The length of the CDR3 is 14 residues. Trimming stripped 5 bases from V and 10 bases from J, with 18 bases between. CDR3 loop: CASSPFRGSEEQFF. The DNA of the CDR3 is TGTGCCAGCAGCCCCTTTCGCGGGTCGGAAGAGCAGTTCTTC.

This chain uses TRBV6-8 with TRBJ1-4, with D possibly being TRBD1 (6 bases). This CDR3 is 17 amino acids long. The V gene lost 5 bases and the J gene lost 7 bases, with 23 bases spanning the gap. Germline V lookup: CDR1 MNHGY, CDR2 SAAAGT. The CDR3 coding sequence is TGTGCCAGCAGTGCCCCTTTAGGGGGGGCCCTTGGTGAAAAACTGTTTTTT. It specifies CASSAPLGGALGEKLFF.

The chain combines TRBV29-1 with TRBJ2-7, with TRBD1 matching 9 bases. Germline V gene lookup returns CDR1 SQVTM and CDR2 ANQGSEA. V shed 5 bases, J shed 2 bases, and the junction held 4 bases outside the gene matches. The CDR3 has 13 amino acids. CDR3 protein: CSVLDRGPYEQYF. For the CDR3, the DNA is TGCAGCGTTTTGGACAGGGGACCCTACGAGCAGTACTTC.

The chain employs TRBV4-1 and TRBJ1-1; D ambiguous. Deletions cut 1 base from V and 5 bases from J, with 23 bases between. This CDR3 spans 18 amino acids. CDR1 MGHRA and CDR2 YSYEKL come from the germline V gene. The CDR3 bases are TGCGCCAGCAGCCAAGGAGGATTCGGAGTCGGGATGAGAACTGAAGCTTTCTTT. Translation: CASSQGGFGVGMRTEAFF.

The rearrangement links TRBV6-8 to TRBJ2-1, with TRBD1 matching 9 bases. The CDR3 extends over 16 amino acids. The J segment lost 7 bases and the V segment lost 0 bases, leaving 7 bases of the junction unmatched. Germline assignment: CDR1 MNHGY and CDR2 SAAAGT. This chain's CDR3 is CASSYSRTGARNEQFF. The CDR3 DNA is TGTGCCAGCAGTTACTCTCGGACAGGGGCAAGAAATGAGCAGTTCTTC.

This clone turned up a few times. Sequence at one end of the junction differs from germline and may be a read error. This chain joins TRBV5-1 and TRBJ2-6; D may match TRBD1 or TRBD2 (5 bases each). CDR1 is SGHRS and CDR2 is YFSETQ in the germline V gene. The CDR3 is 16 amino acids. CDR3 loop: CASSQGEQSGANVLTF. For the CDR3, the DNA is TGCGCCAGCAGCCAGGGAGAACAGAGTGGGGCTAACGTCCTGACTTTC.

The chain recombines TRBV6-8 with TRBJ1-1; D perhaps matches TRBD1 (6 bases). The CDR3 covers 15 residues. V lost 3 bases and J 0 bases, leaving 11 bases between the germline ends. CDR1 is MNHGY, CDR2 SAAAGT, per germline. CDR3 sequence reads: CASSYGQTMNTEAFF. The CDR3 nucleotides read TGTGCCAGCAGTTATGGACAGACCATGAACACTGAAGCTTTCTTT.